This paragraph covers one TCR beta chain sequence. Participants spanned ages 18 to 89 years and resided in 24 US areas. Each participant's cohort was designated according to participant-reported clinical history. This specimen comes from a study of blood T cell repertoires in COVID-19. Turning to the study itself: PBMCs, B-cell-depleted T cells, or T cells were the source of the cDNA or gDNA that made up the material.

Germline V gene data show CDR1 as SGHVS and CDR2 as FNYEAQ. The CDR3 loop spans 14 amino acids. The V segment lost 1 base and the J segment 8 bases; nucleotides outside the gene matches: 4. In the authors' methods: Researchers report that nucleated cell counts were estimated from reference gene primer amplification. Clones were read by immunoSEQ multiplex PCR, and TCRdb kept only the in-frame ones, dropping some. V and J calls and clone size are given by that table; D and trimming were obtained from the DNA. The sample contains about 400,000 clones, approximately 87% of which appear only once. The sample comprised PBMCs or T cells enriched from blood (not recorded which). This chain uses TRBV7-6 with TRBJ1-4; TRBD1 agrees at 7 bases. The receptor comes from a woman aged 30 to 39 with acute COVID-19. The CDR3 sequence: CASSLGQGAEKLFF. Here the CDR3 DNA reads TGTGCCAGCAGCTTAGGACAGGGAGCCGAAAAACTGTTTTTT.